The entry below describes one TCR beta chain. Germline V gene sequence: CDR1 SGDLS, CDR2 YYNGEE. This CDR3 comprises 16 residues. Deletions cut 2 bases from V and 6 bases from J, with 18 bases between. Per the study methods: How many nucleated cells were present was estimated from reference gene primer amplification. Profiled with immunoSEQ multiplex PCR; TCRdb holds only in-frame clones, not every one. Clone size and the V and J calls come from that table; the DNA yielded D and trimming. The sample consists of about 120,000 clones, 77% of them appearing once. These data come from a study of blood T cell repertoires in COVID-19. Study in general: There were acute and convalescent COVID-19 samples, and they came from the United States, Italy and Spain.

The V call is TRBV9, the J call TRBJ2-1, with D possibly matching TRBD2 (7 bases). Sequenced: peripheral blood. The TCR comes from a human donor in a cohort sampled during active COVID-19. CDR3 region: CASSVQRDGGLNEQFF. The CDR3 DNA follows: TGTGCCAGCAGCGTTCAACGGGACGGGGGGCTCAATGAGCAGTTCTTC.